Listed below are T cell receptor beta chains from one sample, sequenced in a study of identical twins. Using its own MiXCR run on the 5' RACE reads, TCRdb lists one record per CDR3 protein. The table records about 890,000 distinct CDR3 sequences, over 9% of them present only once. The data were also submitted as part of a second study, on yellow fever vaccine responses in identical twins.

Specimen: PBMCs. The receptors shown here come from a woman aged 18-30 years in good health. The CDR3 runs from the conserved cysteine through the conserved F or W. The D gene is left open where the match is weak. Some rows have no size entry. The others give once, few or many, or a class for an expanded clone.

>TRBJ1-4|.|few|TRBV5-1
CASSLNGFNEKLFF
TGCGCCAGCAGCTTGAACGGGTTTAATGAAAAACTGTTTTTT
>TRBJ2-5|.|.|TRBV10-1
CASSENVQAWETQYF
TGCGCCAGCAGTGAGAATGTACAGGCGTGGGAGACCCAGTACTTC
>TRBJ1-4|TRBD1|.|TRBV10-3
CAISESGDRNEKLFF
TGTGCCATCAGTGAGTCGGGGGACAGGAATGAAAAACTGTTTTTT
>TRBJ2-1|TRBD1|few|TRBV5-1
CASSIQGAGNEQFF
TGCGCCAGCAGCATACAGGGGGCTGGGAATGAGCAGTTCTTC
>TRBJ2-1|.|.|TRBV11-1
CASSQLWLAGTEQFF
TGTGCCAGCAGCCAACTGTGGCTGGCCGGGACTGAGCAGTTCTTC
>TRBJ2-3|.|few|TRBV27
CASSLSLGLDTQYF
TGTGCCAGCAGTTTATCACTAGGGCTCGATACGCAGTATTTT
>TRBJ2-3|.|.|TRBV6-1
CASGPGYTDTQYF
TGTGCCAGCGGACCGGGGTACACAGATACGCAGTATTTT
>TRBJ2-3|.|many|TRBV20-1
CSASAAYTDTQYF
TGCAGTGCTAGTGCGGCTTACACAGATACGCAGTATTTT
>TRBJ2-3|.|many|TRBV5-1
CASSLGGGSTDTQYF
TGCGCCAGCAGCTTAGGAGGCGGGAGCACAGATACGCAGTATTTT
>TRBJ2-2|.|.|TRBV11-2
CASSLVVAGTGELFF
TGTGCCAGCAGCTTAGTTGTTGCGGGCACCGGGGAGCTGTTTTTT
>TRBJ2-5|.|.|TRBV5-6
CASRLQRAILETQYF
TGTGCCAGCAGGCTCCAAAGGGCAATTTTAGAGACCCAGTACTTC
>TRBJ1-3|.|many|TRBV6-1
CASSQGYSGNTIYF
TGTGCCAGCAGTCAGGGGTACTCTGGAAACACCATATATTTT
>TRBJ2-1|TRBD2|few|TRBV7-9
CASSWTAGTSVGEQFF
TGTGCCAGCAGCTGGACAGCCGGGACTAGCGTCGGTGAGCAGTTCTTC
>TRBJ2-1|TRBD2|.|TRBV6-1
CASKVSSGKDEQFF
TGTGCCAGCAAAGTTTCTAGCGGGAAAGATGAGCAGTTCTTC
>TRBJ1-1|TRBD1|many|TRBV27
CASRETGLDTEAFF
TGTGCCAGCAGAGAGACAGGGTTGGACACTGAAGCTTTCTTT
>TRBJ2-1|.|few|TRBV12-3/TRBV12-4
CASGRISYNEQFF
TGTGCCAGCGGTAGAATCTCCTACAATGAGCAGTTCTTC
>TRBJ2-5|.|.|TRBV29-1
CSVERRETQYF
TGCAGCGTTGAACGGAGGGAGACCCAGTACTTC
>TRBJ2-3|TRBD2|few|TRBV7-8
CASSPRTSVADTQYF
TGTGCCAGCAGCCCTCGGACTAGCGTCGCAGATACGCAGTATTTT
>TRBJ2-2|.|.|TRBV7-8
CASSSTVANTGELFF
TGTGCCAGCAGCTCGACAGTTGCGAACACCGGGGAGCTGTTTTTT
>TRBJ2-7|TRBD1|few|TRBV7-2
CASSFRTGWTYEQYF
TGTGCCAGCAGTTTCCGGACAGGGTGGACCTACGAGCAGTACTTC
>TRBJ1-3|.|.|TRBV29-1
CSVQSINGNTIYF
TGCAGCGTACAGAGTATCAATGGAAACACCATATATTTT
>TRBJ2-1|.|many|TRBV5-6
CASSLTWDEQFF
TGTGCCAGCAGCTTGACGTGGGATGAGCAGTTCTTC
>TRBJ1-3|.|many|TRBV12-3/TRBV12-4
CASSPVRNTRNTIYF
TGTGCCAGCAGCCCCGTGCGAAATACGAGAAACACCATATATTTT
>TRBJ2-2|.|.|TRBV5-1
CASSLVQGDTGELFF
TGCGCCAGCAGCTTGGTTCAGGGTGACACCGGGGAGCTGTTTTTT
>TRBJ2-1|TRBD2|.|TRBV20-1
CSARDLTSGGTYNEQFF
TGCAGTGCTAGAGATCTTACTAGCGGGGGGACCTACAATGAGCAGTTCTTC
>TRBJ2-1|TRBD2|.|TRBV4-1
CASSQALAGGSYNEQFF
TGCGCCAGCAGCCAGGCACTAGCGGGAGGGTCCTACAATGAGCAGTTCTTC
>TRBJ1-2|.|.|TRBV5-1
CASSFGDSFNYGYTF
TGCGCCAGCAGCTTTGGGGACTCTTTTAACTATGGCTACACCTTC
>TRBJ2-7|.|.|TRBV18
CASSLGLEYEQYF
TGTGCCAGCTCACTCGGACTTGAATACGAGCAGTACTTC
>TRBJ2-3|TRBD2|.|TRBV19
CASSASGNTDTQYF
TGTGCCAGTAGTGCTAGCGGGAATACAGATACGCAGTATTTT
>TRBJ2-1|TRBD1|few|TRBV7-9
CASSDTGGAGNEQFF
TGTGCCAGCAGCGATACAGGGGGCGCGGGCAATGAGCAGTTCTTC
>TRBJ2-5|.|few|TRBV28
CASSFLPGPFTKETQYF
TGTGCCAGCAGTTTCTTACCGGGACCCTTTACCAAAGAGACCCAGTACTTC
>TRBJ2-3|.|.|TRBV7-6
CASSHSDRLASTDTQYF
TGTGCCAGCAGCCATTCCGACCGGCTAGCTTCGACAGATACGCAGTATTTT
>TRBJ2-3|.|.|TRBV25-1
CASSEGPSDTQYF
TGTGCCAGCAGTGAGGGACCTTCGGATACGCAGTATTTT
>TRBJ2-6|.|many|TRBV4-2
CASSQEGDSGANVLTF
TGTGCCAGCAGCCAAGAAGGCGACTCTGGGGCCAACGTCCTGACTTTC
>TRBJ1-4|.|few|TRBV20-1
CSASSGHEKLFF
TGCAGTGCTAGTTCAGGGCATGAAAAACTGTTTTTT
>TRBJ2-2|.|.|TRBV15
CATRRGQDTGELFF
TGTGCCACCCGCCGCGGGCAGGACACCGGGGAGCTGTTTTTT
>TRBJ2-2|TRBD2|.|TRBV28
CASSLIAGAVGELFF
TGTGCCAGCAGTTTAATAGCGGGAGCGGTCGGGGAGCTGTTTTTT
>TRBJ2-4|.|.|TRBV5-6
CASSLVGAAEAKNIQYF
TGTGCCAGCAGCTTGGTAGGCGCAGCCGAAGCCAAAAACATTCAGTACTTC
>TRBJ2-1|TRBD2|once|TRBV20-1
CSARKAGLHLNEQFF
TGCAGTGCTAGAAAAGCGGGATTGCATCTCAATGAGCAGTTCTTC
>TRBJ2-3|.|.|TRBV18
CASSPPEGFSTDTQYF
TGTGCCAGCTCACCACCGGAGGGATTTAGCACAGATACGCAGTATTTT
>TRBJ2-2|.|many|TRBV6-1
CASSPPSGAPGELFF
TGTGCCAGCAGTCCCCCGTCGGGGGCACCCGGGGAGCTGTTTTTT
>TRBJ1-6|.|few|TRBV10-3
CAISGAEGFWALHF
TGTGCCATCAGTGGAGCCGAGGGTTTTTGGGCCCTCCACTTT
>TRBJ2-1|TRBD2|.|TRBV20-1
CSARWTSGSDEQFF
TGCAGTGCTAGATGGACTAGCGGGAGCGATGAGCAGTTCTTC
>TRBJ2-3|TRBD2|.|TRBV6-1
CASSWRGAVTDTQYF
TGTGCCAGCAGCTGGCGGGGGGCCGTCACAGATACGCAGTATTTT
>TRBJ2-7|TRBD2|.|TRBV5-1
CASSPLAGNSYEQYF
TGCGCCAGCAGCCCGCTAGCGGGCAACTCCTACGAGCAGTACTTC
>TRBJ2-7|.|.|TRBV24-1
CATSDPGHKGQYF
TGTGCCACCAGTGATCCCGGACATAAAGGGCAGTACTTC
>TRBJ2-5|.|few|TRBV7-6
CASSLVLGSETQYF
TGTGCCAGCAGCTTAGTTCTGGGTTCAGAGACCCAGTACTTC
>TRBJ1-1|.|few|TRBV2
CASGGRGVNTEAFF
TGTGCCAGCGGAGGAAGGGGCGTGAACACTGAAGCTTTCTTT
>TRBJ2-5|TRBD2|.|TRBV20-1
CSATDAGLAGGARETQYF
TGCAGTGCTACAGACGCGGGACTAGCGGGGGGGGCCCGGGAGACCCAGTACTTC
>TRBJ2-1|.|.|TRBV5-1
CASMFRTSYNEQFF
TGCGCCAGCATGTTTCGTACCTCCTACAATGAGCAGTTCTTC
>TRBJ2-5|.|medium-sized|TRBV12-3/TRBV12-4
CASSLEETQYF
TGCGCCAGCAGCCTGGAGGAGACCCAGTACTTC
>TRBJ1-1|.|few|TRBV14
CASSQVRAREANTEAFF
TGTGCCAGCAGCCAAGTCCGGGCCAGAGAAGCGAACACTGAAGCTTTCTTT